The rows below give T cell receptor beta chains drawn from one sample of a study of identical twins. TCRdb processed the 5' RACE reads anew with MiXCR; each CDR3 protein has one entry. The sample lists some 460,000 distinct CDR3 sequences, approximately 15% occurring once. The same data also went into a second study, on yellow fever vaccine responses in identical twins.

The sample was CD4+ T cells sorted from blood. The receptors originated from a woman between 18 and 30 years old in good health. The CDR3 runs from the conserved cysteine through the conserved F or W. D genes are given only for firm matches. Not all rows give a size; the values are once, few, many and, for expanded clones, a class.

V	J	D	size	DNA	CDR3
TRBV7-2	TRBJ2-2	-	-	TGTGCCAGCACCCTTCCCCGGACGGGGGTCTCCGGGGAGCTGTTTTTT	CASTLPRTGVSGELFF
TRBV20-1	TRBJ2-7	TRBD2	few	TGCAGTGCTTTGCGAGCGGGGGGGCTATACGAGCAGTACTTC	CSALRAGGLYEQYF
TRBV6-4	TRBJ2-7	-	few	TGTGCCAGCAAGTTGACCCGCTGCGAGGACTACGAGCAGTACTTC	CASKLTRCEDYEQYF
TRBV28	TRBJ2-3	-	-	TGTGCCAGCAGCGGGACCCTACCAGATACGCAGTATTTT	CASSGTLPDTQYF
TRBV29-1	TRBJ2-2	TRBD1	few	TGCAGCGTCGGACAGGGATCAGGCACCGGGGAGCTGTTTTTT	CSVGQGSGTGELFF
TRBV7-9	TRBJ2-7	-	-	TGTGCCAGCAGCTTCGTACCCTCGGACGAGCAGTACTTC	CASSFVPSDEQYF
TRBV29-1	TRBJ1-1	-	-	TGCAGCGTTGAAGATCCTCGGGGCATGAACACTGAAGCTTTCTTT	CSVEDPRGMNTEAFF
TRBV5-1	TRBJ2-1	TRBD2	few	TGCGCCAGCAGCTTGGGCCCGCTCACTAGCGGGAGGGTTAATGAGCAGTTCTTC	CASSLGPLTSGRVNEQFF
TRBV9	TRBJ1-1	-	many	TGTGCCAGCAGCGTAGGGGGGAGCACTGAAGCTTTCTTT	CASSVGGSTEAFF
TRBV11-2	TRBJ2-5	-	-	TGTGCCAGCAGCTTAGACCCTAAGCAGATTGCGGACTTC	CASSLDPKQIADF
TRBV29-1	TRBJ2-6	-	-	TGCAGCGGGTCAAGACGGGCGGGGGCCAACGTCCTGACTTTC	CSGSRRAGANVLTF
TRBV20-1	TRBJ1-5	-	-	TGCAGTGCTAGAGATAAGGGGGGTAACAATCAGCCCCAGCATTTT	CSARDKGGNNQPQHF
TRBV10-3	TRBJ2-2	-	many	TGTGCCATCAGTGACAGGGGTTCCACCGGGGAGCTGTTTTTT	CAISDRGSTGELFF
TRBV12-3/TRBV12-4	TRBJ1-2	TRBD1	few	TGTGCCAGCAGGAGACAGGGGTCTAACTATGGCTACACCTTC	CASRRQGSNYGYTF
TRBV18	TRBJ1-1	-	-	TGTGCCAGCTCGCCACAACCGGGACAACTGAACACTGAAGCTTTCTTT	CASSPQPGQLNTEAFF
TRBV5-1	TRBJ2-7	TRBD2	few	TGCGCCAGCAGCTTTCTAGCGGGGCGACTCACCAACGAGCAGTACTTC	CASSFLAGRLTNEQYF
TRBV12-3/TRBV12-4	TRBJ2-3	TRBD2	few	TGTGCCGCAGCCGCCGGGAGGGGGGGGATGAGCACAGATACGCAGTATTTT	CAAAAGRGGMSTDTQYF
TRBV5-1	TRBJ1-3	-	-	TGCGCCTGGGTAGTCTTGGGGATATATTTT	CAWVVLGIYF
TRBV20-1	TRBJ2-1	-	few	TGCAGTGCTAGGGGTGGTAGGGATGAGCAGTTCTTC	CSARGGRDEQFF
TRBV28	TRBJ2-2	-	few	TGTGCCAGCAGCTCGGTAGGGACAACCGGCGGGGAGCTGTTTTTT	CASSSVGTTGGELFF
TRBV6-2/TRBV6-3	TRBJ2-1	TRBD2	few	TGTGCCAGCCTCGATTCTCTGGGGACTAGCGGCCCCCCGCGAGCCTTCTTC	CASLDSLGTSGPPRAFF
TRBV27	TRBJ2-7	-	many	TGTGCCAGCAACCCTATTGGGGGTGGCGAGCAGTACTTC	CASNPIGGGEQYF
TRBV9	TRBJ2-1	-	few	TGTGCCAGCAGCGTAGTAGGGACCTCCTACAATGAGCAGTTCTTC	CASSVVGTSYNEQFF
TRBV3-1	TRBJ2-1	-	few	TGTGCCAGCAGACCCCGGGGTCTAGGGGATGAGCAGTTCTTC	CASRPRGLGDEQFF
TRBV11-3	TRBJ2-1	TRBD2	few	TGTGCCAGCAGCTCAACGACTAGCCCCAATGAGCAGTTCTTC	CASSSTTSPNEQFF
TRBV5-1	TRBJ2-7	-	-	TGCGCCAGCAGCTTGAACGGGTTCTCCTACGAGCAGTACTTC	CASSLNGFSYEQYF
TRBV5-1	TRBJ2-7	-	-	TGCGCCAGCAGTACGCAATACGAGCAGTACTTC	CASSTQYEQYF
TRBV6-2/TRBV6-3	TRBJ2-4	-	many	TGTGCCAGCAGCCATGGAGACTTGGGCAAAAACATTCAGTACTTC	CASSHGDLGKNIQYF
TRBV10-1	TRBJ2-1	-	few	TGCGCCAGCAGTGAGGGTATCGGGACGGGAGCCTACAATGAGCAGTTCTTC	CASSEGIGTGAYNEQFF
TRBV12-3/TRBV12-4	TRBJ1-4	-	few	TGTGCCAGCAGTTTGAACGGCCAAACTAATGAAAAACTGTTTTTT	CASSLNGQTNEKLFF
TRBV4-2	TRBJ1-5	-	-	TGTGCCAGCAGCCAAGATATAAGTCAGCCCCAGCATTTT	CASSQDISQPQHF
TRBV2	TRBJ2-2	TRBD1	-	TGTGCCAGCAGTGCCGAGGGACAGTACACCGGGGAGCTGTTTTTT	CASSAEGQYTGELFF
TRBV29-1	TRBJ2-7	TRBD2	many	TGCAGCGTTGAAGTTGGGGGGGGTCTGGGGTACGAGCAGTACTTC	CSVEVGGGLGYEQYF
TRBV12-3/TRBV12-4	TRBJ2-2	TRBD2	-	TGTGCCAGCAGGACTAGCGGGAGGGCCGACGGGGAGCTGTTTTTT	CASRTSGRADGELFF
TRBV4-2	TRBJ2-7	-	-	TGTGCCAGCAGCCAAGATCCGGGCAGGGCCGAGCAGTACTTC	CASSQDPGRAEQYF
TRBV12-3/TRBV12-4	TRBJ1-1	TRBD1	many	TGTGCCAGCACCACGGGACAGGGATACACTGAAGCTTTCTTT	CASTTGQGYTEAFF
TRBV5-1	TRBJ2-7	TRBD1	few	TGCGCCAGCAGCCTACAGGGGCCCGTGTACGAGCAGTACTTC	CASSLQGPVYEQYF
TRBV24-1	TRBJ2-5	-	few	TGTGCCACCAGTGATTTACCAGGCCAAGAGACCCAGTACTTC	CATSDLPGQETQYF
TRBV4-2	TRBJ2-7	-	few	TGTGCCAGCGCAAGGGAGGCCACCTACGAGCAGTACTTC	CASAREATYEQYF
TRBV6-1	TRBJ1-5	-	-	TGTGCCAGCAACATCGGGGAGTCTTATCAGCCCCAGCATTTT	CASNIGESYQPQHF
TRBV12-3/TRBV12-4	TRBJ1-5	TRBD1	many	TGTGCCAGCAGGGAGACAGGGGGAGGCAATCAGCCCCAGCATTTT	CASRETGGGNQPQHF
TRBV15	TRBJ2-5	-	few	TGTGCCACCAGCAGAGGGCAACAAGAGACCCAGTACTTC	CATSRGQQETQYF
TRBV28	TRBJ2-1	-	-	TGTGCCAGCAGTTTATGGAGGTCCTACAATGAGCAGTTCTTC	CASSLWRSYNEQFF
TRBV6-1	TRBJ2-2	TRBD1	-	TGTGCCAGCAGTCGAACAGGGGGCTTGAGCACCGGGGAGCTGTTTTTT	CASSRTGGLSTGELFF
TRBV6-2/TRBV6-3	TRBJ2-1	-	few	TGTGCCAGCAGTTCCCAGGGTTACTACAATGAGCAGTTCTTC	CASSSQGYYNEQFF
TRBV5-4	TRBJ2-1	-	few	TGTGCCAGCAGCCGCACCGGGACTCCAAAACCTAACAATGAGCAGTTCTTC	CASSRTGTPKPNNEQFF
TRBV6-1	TRBJ1-6	-	few	TGTGCCAGCAGCCGATTCAGGGTCGGTGATTCACCCCTCCACTTT	CASSRFRVGDSPLHF
TRBV5-1	TRBJ2-7	-	-	TGCGCCAGCAGCTTGGGGGGGACCCCTAACTCCTACGAGCAGTACTTC	CASSLGGTPNSYEQYF
TRBV7-2	TRBJ2-3	-	-	TGTGCCAGCAGCCGAGATGGGTTGGGGGGTGCCACAGATACGCAGTATTTT	CASSRDGLGGATDTQYF
TRBV28	TRBJ2-1	TRBD2	-	TGTGCCAGCAGTAAGCTACTAGCGGAGCAGTTCTTC	CASSKLLAEQFF
TRBV2	TRBJ1-2	-	-	TGTGCCAGCAGGGGATACTATGGCTACACCTTC	CASRGYYGYTF
TRBV5-1	TRBJ2-5	-	few	TGCGCCAGCAGCTCGGCGAGGGGTCGGGAGACCCAGTACTTC	CASSSARGRETQYF
TRBV7-9	TRBJ2-7	-	few	TGTGCCAGCAGCCGACAGTCGAGACAAGGGTACTACGAGCAGTACTTC	CASSRQSRQGYYEQYF
TRBV6-1	TRBJ2-3	-	-	TGTGCCAGCAGAAACGGGGGTTCCACAGATACGCAGTATTTT	CASRNGGSTDTQYF
TRBV11-2	TRBJ2-1	TRBD1	-	TGTGCCAGCAGCACAGACAGGGCTATTAATGAGCAGTTCTTC	CASSTDRAINEQFF